The entry that follows covers one T cell receptor (beta chain) sequence. Its cognate antigen is unknown. Mouse gene names and germline throughout. The read ends 1 residue before the CDR3 terminus; that terminus is restored from the germline J gene. Other DNA sequences in the sample encode the same CDR3. Generated by immunoSEQ multiplex PCR, the TCRdb table keeps only in-frame clones and is missing some. Of some 48,000 clones detected, approximately 73% appear once; the ten largest clones hold approximately 0.72%. This specimen comes from a study of tissue T cells after allogeneic stem cell transplantation. The study's findings and limits: Which tissue TCRs were alloreactive or antigen-specific was not determined. Some clones might be persisting host cells. Sampling depth was limited, and the cohort was small and clinically varied. Only a limited share of tissue TCRs appeared in blood or spleen. Anatomically similar tissues had similar TCR repertoires within each patient.

Trimming stripped 0 bases from V and 7 bases from J, with 9 bases between. The CDR3 contains 12 residues. Germline V gene data show CDR1 as SGHSN and CDR2 as HYEKVE. The TCR was taken from a pool of C57BL/6 mice in good health. Sequencing was done on a sample of sorted cells pooled from one or two spleens. The chain has TRBV12-1 and TRBJ2-7; D might be TRBD1 or TRBD2, each matching 5 bases. CDR3 DNA, as far as it was read: TGTGCCAGCTCTCTCGGGGGTGGGGAACAGTAC. Residues: CASSLGGGEQY. The CDR3 in full is CASSLGGGEQYF.